One sample yielded the 23 T cell receptor beta chains listed below, sequenced in a study of T cell changes during pregnancy in multiple sclerosis. Here immunoSEQ multiplex PCR was the method, and the copy in TCRdb shows in-frame clones only, minus some. The sample lists tens of thousands of clones, around nine tenths occurring once. Sequenced material: peripheral blood, taken in the first trimester of pregnancy. All receptors come from a female donor in good health, enrolled as a control in a pregnancy study.

This chain connects TRBV18 to TRBJ2-3; a possible D gene is TRBD2 (5 bases). The V gene's germline CDR1 is KGHSH and CDR2 LQKENI. This CDR3 is built from 13 residues. V was shortened by 3 bases and J by 9 bases, with 13 bases between the two germline ends. CDR3 amino acids: CASSPKEETTQYF. The DNA of the CDR3 is TGTGCCAGCTCACCGAAGGAGGAAACCACGCAGTATTTT.

The chain carries TRBV28 and TRBJ2-7; D may be TRBD1 (5 bases). The CDR3 is 14 amino acids. Between the trimmed V and J ends, which lost 1 base and 2 bases, there was a span of 9 bases. Germline CDR1 MDHEN, CDR2 SYDVKM. CDR3 nucleotides: TGTGCCAGCAGTTTATCCAGGGATCCCTACGAGCAGTACTTC. This codes for CASSLSRDPYEQYF. Supplemented by reference TRBV28 and TRBJ2-7, the full variable domain reads DVKVTQSSRYLVKRTGEKVFLECVQDMDHENMFWYRQDPGLGLRLIYFSYDVKMKEKGDIPEGYSVSREKKERFSLILESASTNQTSMYLCASSLSRDPYEQYFGPGTRLTVT.

CDR3 protein: CASSTRGPTGELFF. The CDR3 DNA reads TGTGCCAGCAGTACCAGGGGGCCGACCGGGGAGCTGTTTTTT. The chain links TRBV6-5 to TRBJ2-2; 8 nucleotides align to TRBD1. The CDR3 has 14 amino acids. V lost 5 bases to trimming and J lost 5 bases; unmatched junction nucleotides: 4. Germline V lookup: CDR1 MNHEY, CDR2 SVGAGI.

V and J are TRBV7-9 and TRBJ2-2; 7 bases align to TRBD1. CDR3 length: 16 residues. Trimming removed 5 bases from V and 4 bases from J; junction bases left unmatched: 10. Germline V CDR1 and CDR2: SEHNR, FQNEAQ (reference sequence). This CDR3 is CASSPRTGSVTGELFF. CDR3 coding DNA: TGTGCCAGCAGCCCCCGGACAGGTTCGGTCACCGGGGAGCTGTTTTTT.

In DNA, the CDR3 is TGTGCCAGCAGCTCACAGGGCCCCGAGGATGGCTACACCTTC. Amino acids: CASSSQGPEDGYTF. The chain uses TRBV7-2 and TRBJ1-2; a weak D match, TRBD1 (6 bases). CDR1 SGHTA and CDR2 FQGNSA come from the germline V gene. Trimming stripped 4 bases from V and 6 bases from J, with 15 bases between. There are 14 residues in the CDR3.

This clone was seen just once. The CDR3 reads CASSSRLAGVYEQYF. CDR3 in DNA: TGTGCCAGCAGCTCCCGACTAGCGGGAGTTTACGAGCAGTACTTC. This rearrangement joins TRBV7-9 to TRBJ2-7; 12 positions match TRBD2. V gave up 4 bases and J gave up 4 bases; unmatched junction bases: 5. The CDR3 is 15 residues long. Germline CDR1 reads SEHNR; CDR2 reads FQNEAQ (reference sequence).

The V gene is TRBV5-6, the J gene TRBJ2-1; 10 positions match TRBD2. The CDR3 extends over 16 amino acids. Per germline, CDR1 SGHDT and CDR2 YYEEEE. J gave up 3 bases and V 4 bases, and 7 bases lay outside the gene matches. This chain's CDR3 is CASSRSGTSDYNEQFF. The CDR3 DNA reads as TGTGCCAGCAGCCGAAGTGGGACTAGCGACTACAATGAGCAGTTCTTC.

The rearrangement joins TRBV5-1 to TRBJ2-7, with no clear D. Deletions cut 4 bases from V and 0 bases from J, with 8 bases between. The CDR3 has 13 residues. Per germline, CDR1 SGHRS and CDR2 YFSETQ. The CDR3 loop reads CASSVSFSYEQYF. The DNA of the CDR3 is TGCGCCAGCAGCGTCTCTTTCTCCTACGAGCAGTACTTC.

This clone was counted a few times. The rearrangement joins TRBV19 to TRBJ1-2, with a possible D match to TRBD1 (6 bases). CDR3 length: 15 amino acids. The germline CDR1 and CDR2 sequences are LNHDA and SQIVND (reference sequence). V lost 2 bases, J lost 0 bases, and 10 bases lay in between. The chain's CDR3 is CASSIWDTTNYGYTF. CDR3 nucleotides: TGTGCCAGTAGTATATGGGACACAACTAACTATGGCTACACCTTC.

This sequence joins TRBV15 and TRBJ2-1, with TRBD2 as a possible D gene (5 bases). The germline V gene encodes CDR1 LNHNV and CDR2 YYDKDF (reference sequence). The V and J ends lost 4 bases and 0 bases respectively, with 13 bases between them. This CDR3 contains 16 residues. The CDR3 reads CATSKEAPSSYNEQFF. CDR3 sequence (DNA): TGTGCCACCAGCAAGGAGGCACCGAGCTCCTACAATGAGCAGTTCTTC.

This chain uses TRBV6-6 with TRBJ2-7; 11 bases match TRBD1. The CDR3 loop spans 16 amino acids. In germline, CDR1 is MNHNY, CDR2 SVGAGI (reference sequence). The trim removed 2 bases at V and 4 bases at J, leaving 7 bases unmatched. CDR3 bases: TGTGCCAGCAGTTACATAAAGGACAGGGGGCTTTACGAGCAGTACTTC. This gives the protein CASSYIKDRGLYEQYF.

The chain recombines TRBV7-7 with TRBJ2-5; TRBD2 might be the D (6 bases). V was cut by 4 bases and J by 5 bases, with 11 bases left in between. The CDR3 covers 13 residues. Germline CDR1 is SSHAT and CDR2 is FNYEAQ (reference sequence). The CDR3 is CASSSGEAETQYF. For the CDR3, the DNA is TGTGCCAGCAGCTCCGGGGAGGCGGAGACCCAGTACTTC.

This rearrangement joins TRBV7-9 to TRBJ2-1, with 15 bases matching TRBD2. The CDR3 is 17 residues long. V shed 5 bases, J shed 9 bases, and the junction held 11 bases outside the gene matches. Germline-derived CDR1 and CDR2 are SEHNR and FQNEAQ (reference sequence). CDR3: CASSARGLAGGSGEQFF. In DNA, the CDR3 is TGTGCCAGCAGCGCACGGGGACTAGCGGGAGGAAGCGGTGAGCAGTTCTTC.

The chain joins TRBV6-1 to TRBJ2-5, with TRBD1 matching over 10 bases. The CDR3 is 15 amino acids. The V and J ends lost 10 bases and 4 bases, in that order; junction bases with no gene match: 12. Germline V gene sequence: CDR1 MNHNS, CDR2 SASEGT. CDR3 amino acids: CANQGQGVGGETQYF. In DNA, the CDR3 is TGTGCCAACCAAGGACAGGGGGTAGGAGGAGAGACCCAGTACTTC.

The rearrangement uses TRBV5-5 and TRBJ2-7; possibly TRBD1 for D (6 bases). Germline CDR1 and CDR2: SGHKS and YYEKEE (reference sequence). CDR3 length equals 13 residues. V was clipped by 0 bases and J by 6 bases, with 10 bases between them. The CDR3 nucleotides are TGTGCCAGCAGCTTGGTCACAGGGATCGAGCAGTACTTC. This translates into CASSLVTGIEQYF.

The gene calls are TRBV2 and TRBJ1-1, with unresolved D. Trimming took off 2 bases at V and 4 bases at J, with 11 bases between the two ends. The CDR3 loop spans 14 amino acids. Looked up from germline, CDR1 is SNHLY and CDR2 is FYNNEI. The CDR3 spells CASSEFRTPTEAFF. The DNA of the CDR3 is TGTGCCAGCAGTGAATTCAGGACTCCCACTGAAGCTTTCTTT.

The chain joins TRBV18 to TRBJ2-7, with 8 bases lining up with TRBD2. Germline values: CDR1 KGHSH, CDR2 LQKENI. The CDR3 loop spans 14 amino acids. V lost 4 bases to trimming and J lost 5 bases; unmatched junction nucleotides: 7. This chain's CDR3 is CASSQLAVGDEQYF. CDR3 DNA: TGTGCCAGCTCACAACTAGCGGTCGGGGACGAGCAGTACTTC.

The chain carries TRBV19 and TRBJ2-7, with a tentative D call TRBD2 (6 bases). There are 14 residues in the CDR3. Germline CDR1 and CDR2: LNHDA and SQIVND (reference sequence). The germline V and J ends were trimmed by 3 bases and 3 bases, with 12 bases remaining between them. The chain's CDR3 is CASSMALGGYEQYF. As DNA, the CDR3 is TGTGCCAGTAGTATGGCCCTGGGGGGCTACGAGCAGTACTTC.

The chain carries TRBV10-3 and TRBJ2-1; D may be TRBD1 (5 bases). The CDR3 runs to 13 residues. Per the germline V gene, CDR1 is ENHRY and CDR2 is SYGVKD. The germline V and J ends were trimmed by 5 bases and 4 bases, with 9 bases remaining between them. The CDR3 DNA reads TGTGCCATCAGTACAGACAGTTACAATGAGCAGTTCTTC. Its protein product is CAISTDSYNEQFF.

The chain employs TRBV7-6 and TRBJ1-1, with 7 nucleotides matching TRBD1. V dropped 4 bases and J dropped 0; count of bases not matched to a gene: 5. Germline-derived CDR1 and CDR2 are SGHVS and FNYEAQ. The CDR3 runs to 15 residues. In DNA, the CDR3 is TGTGCCAGCAGCTCCAGGACAGGCATGAACACTGAAGCTTTCTTT. Translated: CASSSRTGMNTEAFF.

The genes are TRBV5-1 and TRBJ1-2; no definite D call. Germline CDR1 and CDR2: SGHRS and YFSETQ. This CDR3 has 15 amino acids. Trimming left V 0 bases short and J 2 bases short, with 11 bases between. The CDR3 region has the DNA TGCGCCAGCAGCTTGGTCGGGGAAGAGAACTATGGCTACACCTTC. It translates to CASSLVGEENYGYTF.

The chain has TRBV28 and TRBJ1-2; D not certain. V was shortened by 6 bases and J by 2 bases, with 10 bases between the two germline ends. Per germline, CDR1 MDHEN and CDR2 SYDVKM. This CDR3 spans 13 amino acids. The CDR3 reads CASRANGNYGYTF. The CDR3 coding sequence is TGTGCCAGCAGGGCCAACGGGAACTATGGCTACACCTTC.

The V gene is TRBV7-9, the J gene TRBJ1-4; possibly TRBD1 for D (5 bases). V dropped 5 bases and J dropped 4 bases, with 14 bases sitting between them. The germline V gene has CDR1 SEHNR and CDR2 FQNEAQ (reference sequence). This CDR3 is built from 15 residues. CDR3 sequence (DNA): TGTGCCAGCAGCCTTCGGACAAATCGTAATGAAAAACTGTTTTTT. It is translated as CASSLRTNRNEKLFF.